This is a list of T cell receptor beta chains from one sample in a study of blood T cells in healthy people across ages. TCRdb ran MiXCR on the 5' RACE reads and lists one entry per CDR3 protein. The profile shows 800,000 or so distinct CDR3 sequences, less than 60% of them singletons. The sample taken for sequencing was blood. The receptors come from an elderly man in good health. Each CDR3 is given with its conserved first and last residue. The D gene is left open where the match is weak. Clone size appears in some rows only: once, few, many, or a class for an expanded clone.

D gene: -; J gene: TRBJ2-7; V gene: TRBV29-1; clone size: -; CDR3 protein: CSVVYSSYEQYF; CDR3 DNA: TGCAGCGTTGTCTATAGCTCCTACGAGCAGTACTTC
D gene: -; J gene: TRBJ2-7; V gene: TRBV7-2; clone size: once; CDR3 protein: CASSSKYF; CDR3 DNA: TGTGCCAGCAGCTCCAAGTACTTC
D gene: -; J gene: TRBJ2-1; V gene: TRBV5-6; clone size: -; CDR3 protein: CASRTASSYNEQFF; CDR3 DNA: TGTGCCAGCAGGACGGCGAGCTCCTACAATGAGCAGTTCTTC
D gene: TRBD2; J gene: TRBJ2-1; V gene: TRBV4-3; clone size: many; CDR3 protein: CASSQTLTGGEFF; CDR3 DNA: TGCGCCAGCAGCCAAACCCTAACGGGAGGAGAGTTCTTC
D gene: TRBD2; J gene: TRBJ2-5; V gene: TRBV28; clone size: few; CDR3 protein: CASSLQGLLGETQYF; CDR3 DNA: TGTGCCAGCAGTTTACAGGGACTACTGGGGGAGACCCAGTACTTC
D gene: -; J gene: TRBJ2-1; V gene: TRBV6-2/TRBV6-3; clone size: -; CDR3 protein: CASSPLAYEQFF; CDR3 DNA: TGTGCCAGCAGTCCTCTAGCGTACGAGCAGTTCTTC
D gene: TRBD2; J gene: TRBJ2-1; V gene: TRBV12-3/TRBV12-4; clone size: few; CDR3 protein: CASSLLAPSSYNEQFF; CDR3 DNA: TGTGCCAGCAGTCTACTAGCGCCAAGCTCCTACAATGAGCAGTTCTTC
D gene: TRBD2; J gene: TRBJ2-5; V gene: TRBV29-1; clone size: -; CDR3 protein: CSVSGTSGSYERYF; CDR3 DNA: TGTAGCGTATCCGGGACTAGCGGGAGCTACGAGCGGTACTTC
D gene: -; J gene: TRBJ2-3; V gene: TRBV27; clone size: -; CDR3 protein: CASSLDLYTDTQYF; CDR3 DNA: TGTGCCAGCAGTTTAGACTTATACACAGATACGCAGTATTTT
D gene: TRBD2; J gene: TRBJ2-1; V gene: TRBV7-2; clone size: -; CDR3 protein: CASSLVSGGPSSYNEQFF; CDR3 DNA: TGTGCCAGCAGCTTAGTTAGCGGGGGGCCGAGCTCCTACAATGAGCAGTTCTTC
D gene: TRBD1; J gene: TRBJ2-7; V gene: TRBV6-2/TRBV6-3; clone size: -; CDR3 protein: CASSYSDRDHEQYF; CDR3 DNA: TGTGCCAGCAGTTACTCGGACAGGGACCACGAGCAGTACTTC
D gene: TRBD1; J gene: TRBJ2-5; V gene: TRBV12-3/TRBV12-4; clone size: many; CDR3 protein: CASSPTTGFQETQYF; CDR3 DNA: TGTGCCAGCAGTCCAACGACAGGGTTTCAAGAGACCCAGTACTTC
D gene: -; J gene: TRBJ2-7; V gene: TRBV28; clone size: -; CDR3 protein: CACSLAGRINYEQYF; CDR3 DNA: TGTGCCTGCAGTTTGGCGGGAAGGATCAACTACGAGCAGTACTTC
D gene: TRBD1; J gene: TRBJ1-1; V gene: TRBV20-1; clone size: -; CDR3 protein: CSARTMTGTNTEAFF; CDR3 DNA: TGCAGTGCTAGAACCATGACAGGGACGAACACTGAAGCTTTCTTT
D gene: TRBD2; J gene: TRBJ2-5; V gene: TRBV20-1; clone size: -; CDR3 protein: CSTTRTSGQNKQYF; CDR3 DNA: TGCAGTACCACCCGCACTAGCGGGCAGAATAAGCAGTACTTC
D gene: TRBD2; J gene: TRBJ2-1; V gene: TRBV9; clone size: -; CDR3 protein: CASSREGTSGYNEQFF; CDR3 DNA: TGTGCCAGCAGCAGAGAGGGGACTAGCGGGTACAATGAGCAGTTCTTC
D gene: TRBD2; J gene: TRBJ2-4; V gene: TRBV2; clone size: -; CDR3 protein: CASSDGLAGLFAKNIQYF; CDR3 DNA: TGTGCCAGCAGTGACGGTCTAGCGGGATTATTCGCCAAAAACATTCAGTACTTC
D gene: -; J gene: TRBJ2-2; V gene: TRBV7-2; clone size: -; CDR3 protein: CASSLAPDGELFF; CDR3 DNA: TGTGCCAGCAGCTTAGCTCCGGACGGGGAGCTGTTTTTT
D gene: -; J gene: TRBJ2-1; V gene: TRBV27; clone size: few; CDR3 protein: CASSGPESSYNEQFF; CDR3 DNA: TGTGCCAGCAGTGGACCAGAGAGCTCCTACAATGAGCAGTTCTTC
D gene: -; J gene: TRBJ2-7; V gene: TRBV15; clone size: few; CDR3 protein: CATSNAGNPGQQYF; CDR3 DNA: TGTGCCACCAGCAACGCGGGAAATCCCGGCCAGCAGTACTTC
D gene: -; J gene: TRBJ2-7; V gene: TRBV5-1; clone size: -; CDR3 protein: CASNRGASEYEQYF; CDR3 DNA: TGCGCCAGCAACCGTGGGGCTAGCGAGTACGAGCAGTACTTC
D gene: -; J gene: TRBJ1-1; V gene: TRBV27; clone size: few; CDR3 protein: CASSLSGSGRAFF; CDR3 DNA: TGTGCCAGCAGTTTATCAGGCTCGGGACGGGCTTTCTTT
D gene: TRBD2; J gene: TRBJ2-3; V gene: TRBV7-2; clone size: -; CDR3 protein: CASSLRAGWFPDTQYF; CDR3 DNA: TGTGCCAGCAGCTTACGAGCGGGATGGTTCCCAGATACGCAGTATTTT
D gene: -; J gene: TRBJ1-5; V gene: TRBV12-3/TRBV12-4; clone size: -; CDR3 protein: CASSLEGFNQPQHF; CDR3 DNA: TGTGCCAGCAGTTTAGAAGGATTCAATCAGCCCCAGCATTTT
D gene: -; J gene: TRBJ2-1; V gene: TRBV5-8; clone size: few; CDR3 protein: CASSLTLVAYNEQFF; CDR3 DNA: TGTGCCAGCAGCTTGACACTAGTGGCTTACAATGAGCAGTTCTTC
D gene: TRBD2; J gene: TRBJ2-7; V gene: TRBV6-2/TRBV6-3; clone size: few; CDR3 protein: CASTPSGRPYEQYF; CDR3 DNA: TGTGCCAGCACCCCTAGCGGGAGGCCCTACGAGCAGTACTTC
D gene: -; J gene: TRBJ2-7; V gene: TRBV7-9; clone size: few; CDR3 protein: CASSCGTAYEQYF; CDR3 DNA: TGTGCCAGCAGCTGTGGTACGGCCTACGAGCAGTACTTC
D gene: -; J gene: TRBJ2-7; V gene: TRBV5-1; clone size: -; CDR3 protein: CASSLGGKGLDEQYF; CDR3 DNA: TGCGCCAGCAGCTTGGGGGGCAAAGGGTTGGACGAGCAGTACTTC
D gene: TRBD2; J gene: TRBJ2-7; V gene: TRBV20-1; clone size: few; CDR3 protein: CSANDGTSGRYEQYF; CDR3 DNA: TGCAGTGCTAACGACGGGACTAGCGGGCGCTACGAGCAGTACTTC
D gene: -; J gene: TRBJ2-2; V gene: TRBV7-2; clone size: -; CDR3 protein: CASSPQPSVNTGELFF; CDR3 DNA: TGTGCCAGCAGCCCCCAGCCTAGCGTGAACACCGGGGAGCTGTTTTTT
D gene: -; J gene: TRBJ2-7; V gene: TRBV7-2; clone size: -; CDR3 protein: CASSLGLGISYNEQYF; CDR3 DNA: TGTGCCAGCAGCTTGGGCCTAGGCATTTCCTACAATGAGCAGTACTTC
D gene: TRBD2; J gene: TRBJ2-1; V gene: TRBV6-1; clone size: -; CDR3 protein: CASTTTGTSAYNEQFF; CDR3 DNA: TGTGCCAGCACCACAACCGGGACTAGCGCCTACAATGAGCAGTTCTTC
D gene: -; J gene: TRBJ2-5; V gene: TRBV6-1; clone size: few; CDR3 protein: CASSARDQETQYF; CDR3 DNA: TGTGCCAGCAGTGCCCGGGATCAAGAGACCCAGTACTTC
D gene: -; J gene: TRBJ2-2; V gene: TRBV30; clone size: -; CDR3 protein: CAWKRIVGRPGPQRGNTGELFF; CDR3 DNA: TGTGCCTGGAAAAGGATCGTGGGGAGGCCGGGACCCCAGCGTGGGAACACCGGGGAGCTGTTTTTT
D gene: -; J gene: TRBJ1-1; V gene: TRBV18; clone size: -; CDR3 protein: CASSPPQGMNTEAFF; CDR3 DNA: TGTGCCAGCTCACCACCTCAGGGGATGAACACTGAAGCTTTCTTT
D gene: -; J gene: TRBJ2-5; V gene: TRBV6-6; clone size: -; CDR3 protein: CASSYPNTAQETQYF; CDR3 DNA: TGTGCCAGCAGTTACCCTAACACCGCCCAAGAGACCCAGTACTTC
D gene: TRBD2; J gene: TRBJ2-2; V gene: TRBV5-1; clone size: -; CDR3 protein: CASSFTSGSTGELFF; CDR3 DNA: TGCGCCAGCAGCTTCACTAGCGGGTCCACCGGGGAGCTGTTTTTT
D gene: TRBD1; J gene: TRBJ1-6; V gene: TRBV20-1; clone size: few; CDR3 protein: CSARPTPGQADSPLHF; CDR3 DNA: TGCAGTGCTAGACCCACACCGGGACAGGCGGATTCACCCCTCCACTTT
D gene: -; J gene: TRBJ1-2; V gene: TRBV6-1; clone size: few; CDR3 protein: CASSRGKERGYTF; CDR3 DNA: TGTGCCAGCAGTAGGGGGAAAGAAAGGGGCTACACCTTC
D gene: TRBD1; J gene: TRBJ1-4; V gene: TRBV5-6; clone size: -; CDR3 protein: CASSSYRGRVEKLFF; CDR3 DNA: TGTGCCAGCAGCAGCTACAGGGGGCGCGTTGAAAAACTGTTTTTT
D gene: -; J gene: TRBJ2-3; V gene: TRBV5-1; clone size: -; CDR3 protein: CASSLLVEDTQYF; CDR3 DNA: TGCGCCAGCAGCTTGCTCGTGGAAGATACGCAGTATTTT
D gene: TRBD2; J gene: TRBJ2-5; V gene: TRBV4-3; clone size: -; CDR3 protein: CASSQDVGTTYYNEQYF; CDR3 DNA: TGCGCCAGCAGCCAAGATGTGGGGACTACTTACTACAATGAGCAGTACTTC
D gene: -; J gene: TRBJ2-7; V gene: TRBV28; clone size: -; CDR3 protein: CASTGGGNYEQYF; CDR3 DNA: TGTGCCAGCACCGGTGGGGGAAACTACGAGCAGTACTTC
D gene: -; J gene: TRBJ2-1; V gene: TRBV5-1; clone size: -; CDR3 protein: CASSLGWGPSYNEQFF; CDR3 DNA: TGCGCCAGCAGCTTGGGGTGGGGCCCCTCCTACAATGAGCAGTTCTTC
D gene: -; J gene: TRBJ2-7; V gene: TRBV6-2/TRBV6-3; clone size: many; CDR3 protein: CASNVRRTSYEQYF; CDR3 DNA: TGTGCCAGCAACGTGAGACGGACATCCTACGAGCAGTACTTC